The 28 T cell receptor beta chains reported below all come from one sample, sequenced in a study of blood T cell repertoires in COVID-19. Data came from immunoSEQ multiplex PCR; TCRdb stores just in-frame clones and leaves some out. The sample has approximately 60,000 clones, 85% to 95% seen once. Sequences were obtained from peripheral blood. The receptor source for this set is a man aged 65-85 years with active COVID-19.

V and J are TRBV5-5 and TRBJ1-5; D perhaps matches TRBD1 (6 bases). V lost 4 bases, J lost 4 bases, and 12 bases lay in between. The CDR3 is 14 amino acids. Per the germline V gene, CDR1 is SGHKS and CDR2 is YYEKEE (reference sequence). CDR3 DNA sequence: TGTGCCAGCAGCCAAGGGACACATAATCAGCCCCAGCATTTT. Protein product: CASSQGTHNQPQHF.

The chain carries TRBV6-7 and TRBJ2-1; 9 bases are a match to TRBD2. TRBV6-7 is designated an ORF whose function remains uncertain. The CDR3 sequence is 14 residues long. J lost 9 bases, V lost 2 bases, and 5 bases had no gene match. CDR3: CASSYPGLAGEQFF. CDR3 DNA: TGTGCCAGCAGTTACCCGGGACTAGCTGGTGAGCAGTTCTTC.

This clone was observed once. This chain connects TRBV30 to TRBJ2-7; perhaps TRBD2 as D (6 bases). Germline V lookup: CDR1 GTSNPN, CDR2 SVGIG (reference sequence). V dropped 4 bases and J dropped 2 bases, with 15 bases sitting between them. The CDR3 contains 14 residues. The CDR3 spells CAWMLSAGPYEQYF. For the CDR3, the DNA is TGTGCCTGGATGTTGTCAGCGGGCCCCTACGAGCAGTACTTC.

V is TRBV4-1 and J is TRBJ2-1; 9 nucleotides match TRBD2. The CDR3 loop spans 16 amino acids. The germline V gene has CDR1 MGHRA and CDR2 YSYEKL. With 3 bases clipped from V and 3 bases from J, the junction kept 6 bases outside the gene matches. The CDR3 coding sequence is TGCGCCAGCAGCCAGGATAGCGGGGGAGACTACAATGAGCAGTTCTTC. Encoded protein: CASSQDSGGDYNEQFF.

The V and J genes are TRBV19 and TRBJ1-6; tentatively, D is TRBD1 (6 bases). Germline assignment: CDR1 LNHDA and CDR2 SQIVND (reference sequence). Trimming left V 7 bases short and J 0 bases short, with 22 bases between. The CDR3 runs to 19 residues. This CDR3 reads CASTDRTTGASSYNSPLHF. DNA of the CDR3: TGTGCCAGTACTGACCGAACGACAGGAGCCAGCTCCTATAATTCACCCCTCCACTTT.

The chain links TRBV11-3 to TRBJ2-7, with 11 bases matching TRBD1. This CDR3 has 17 residues. Germline trimming cut 5 bases from V and 2 bases from J; bases unmatched to any gene: 11. Germline V gives CDR1 SGHNT, CDR2 YENEEA. The CDR3: CASSPTGQGGPTYEQYF. The CDR3 DNA is TGTGCCAGCAGCCCAACGGGACAGGGGGGACCTACCTACGAGCAGTACTTC.

The chain joins TRBV5-1 to TRBJ2-1; 7 nucleotides align to TRBD1. The CDR3 sequence is 17 residues long. CDR1 SGHRS and CDR2 YFSETQ come from the germline V gene. Losses at the gene ends were 5 bases for V and 1 base for J; bases not matched to a gene: 12. CDR3 DNA sequence: TGCGCCAGCAGGGCCAGAGACAGGGTCGGGTCCTACAATGAGCAGTTCTTC. It is translated as CASRARDRVGSYNEQFF. The entire variable domain, with the rest obtained from reference TRBV5-1 and TRBJ2-1, is as follows: KAGVTQTPRYLIKTRGQQVTLSCSPISGHRSVSWYQQTPGQGLQFLFEYFSETQRNKGNFPGRFSGRQFSNSRSEMNVSTLELGDSALYLCASRARDRVGSYNEQFFGPGTRLTVL.

The rearrangement joins TRBV2 to TRBJ1-4, with D unresolved. There are 17 residues in the CDR3. Germline lookup yields CDR1 SNHLY and CDR2 FYNNEI. The V end was cut by 7 bases, the J end by 1 base, with 19 bases between. In DNA, the CDR3 is TGTGCCAGCATCCCAACTTTAGCCTCCGTAACTAATGAAAAACTGTTTTTT. This encodes CASIPTLASVTNEKLFF.

This clone was seen just once. This chain joins TRBV10-3 and TRBJ2-1; 12 nucleotides line up with TRBD2. Germline loops: CDR1 ENHRY, CDR2 SYGVKD. The ends lost 4 bases at V and 6 bases at J; junction bases unmatched: 4. The CDR3 consists of 15 residues. The chain's CDR3 is CAISGLAGGPNEQFF. The CDR3 DNA follows: TGTGCCATCAGTGGCCTAGCGGGGGGGCCCAATGAGCAGTTCTTC.

The rearrangement joins TRBV11-2 to TRBJ1-1; 10 bases line up with TRBD1. Germline V gene lookup returns CDR1 SGHAT and CDR2 FQNNGV. J gave up 3 bases and V 2 bases, and 15 bases lay outside the gene matches. The length of the CDR3 is 19 residues. The DNA of the CDR3 is TGTGCCAGCAGCTTATCTCGACCGGGACAGGGGCGGATCGACACTGAAGCTTTCTTT. Its protein is CASSLSRPGQGRIDTEAFF.

The chain couples TRBV10-2 to TRBJ2-3; 8 nucleotides agree with TRBD2. With 2 bases clipped from V and 1 base from J, the junction kept 2 bases outside the gene matches. Per germline, CDR1 WSHSY and CDR2 SAAADI. The CDR3 spans 15 residues. The chain's CDR3 is CASSERAGGTDTQYF. DNA for the CDR3: TGCGCCAGCAGTGAGCGAGCGGGGGGCACAGATACGCAGTATTTT.

The chain couples TRBV9 to TRBJ1-5, with a weak D call TRBD1 (6 bases). Trimming took off 0 bases at V and 4 bases at J, with 11 bases between the two ends. The CDR3 length is 15 residues. Germline-derived CDR1 and CDR2 are SGDLS and YYNGEE. The CDR3 spells CASSVGGQQNQPQHF. In DNA, the CDR3 is TGTGCCAGCAGCGTAGGGGGGCAGCAAAATCAGCCCCAGCATTTT.

The chain combines TRBV11-3 with TRBJ1-1; D is possibly TRBD1 (6 bases). Trimming stripped 6 bases from V and 5 bases from J, with 13 bases between. The V gene's germline CDR1 is SGHNT and CDR2 YENEEA. The CDR3 runs to 13 residues. As DNA, the CDR3 is TGTGCCAGCAGAGCTACAGGGCGAACTGAAGCTTTCTTT. Amino acid sequence: CASRATGRTEAFF. Variable domain in full (rest from reference TRBV11-3 and TRBJ1-1): EAGVVQSPRYKIIEKKQPVAFWCNPISGHNTLYWYLQNLGQGPELLIRYENEEAVDDSQLPKDRFSAERLKGVDSTLKIQPAELGDSAVYLCASRATGRTEAFFGQGTRLTVV.

The chain recombines TRBV4-1 with TRBJ2-3, with D perhaps matching TRBD1 (6 bases). This CDR3 comprises 17 residues. V dropped 1 base and J dropped 0 bases, with 14 bases sitting between them. Looked up from germline, CDR1 is MGHRA and CDR2 is YSYEKL. The CDR3 DNA sequence: TGCGCCAGCAGCCAAGGCTACCGGGACACAAGCACAGATACGCAGTATTTT. Amino acids: CASSQGYRDTSTDTQYF.

The chain links TRBV6-2 or TRBV6-3 to TRBJ2-1; weak D call: TRBD2 (6 bases). This CDR3 comprises 15 residues. Germline assignment: CDR1 MNHEY and CDR2 SVGEGT. The V end lost 8 bases, the J end lost 9 bases, and 23 bases lay between the germline ends. The CDR3 bases are TGTGCCAGCGGCCGACCGTCTTACGGGGGACGTGAGCAGTTCTTC. It specifies CASGRPSYGGREQFF.

Only a few counts were recorded for this clone. This chain connects TRBV19 to TRBJ1-1; tentative D call: TRBD1 (6 bases). The CDR3 runs 14 residues. Germline V gene data show CDR1 as LNHDA and CDR2 as SQIVND (reference sequence). Trimming shortened V by 8 bases and J by 0 bases, and 13 bases separated the two germline ends. The chain's CDR3 is CASFTGLVNTEAFF. The CDR3 region has the DNA TGTGCCAGTTTCACAGGGTTAGTGAACACTGAAGCTTTCTTT.

The chain carries TRBV3-1 (or the pseudogene TRBV3-2) and TRBJ1-3; D may be TRBD1 (5 bases). Germline-derived CDR1 and CDR2 are LGHDT and YNNKEL (reference sequence). Trimming took off 5 bases at V and 3 bases at J, with 11 bases between the two ends. The CDR3 covers 14 residues. The CDR3 DNA follows: TGTGCCAGCAGCGAACGGGGGTTTGGAAACACCATATATTTT. Its translation: CASSERGFGNTIYF.

In nucleotides, the CDR3 is TGTGCCAGCAGCTTAGTGGTCGGGACGGGGGGCGATGAGCAGTTCTTC. This encodes CASSLVVGTGGDEQFF. V and J are TRBV7-9 and TRBJ2-1, with D perhaps TRBD2 (7 bases). This CDR3 region has 16 residues. V was shortened by 1 base and J by 8 bases, with 18 bases between the two germline ends. CDR1 SEHNR and CDR2 FQNEAQ come from the germline V gene (reference sequence).

The chain has TRBV19 and TRBJ2-1; 9 bases align to TRBD2. V shed 4 bases and J 7 bases; nucleotides not matched to a gene: 5. The V gene's germline CDR1 is LNHDA and CDR2 SQIVND (reference sequence). The CDR3 runs to 14 residues. Here the CDR3 DNA reads TGTGCCAGTAGTAGCGGGGGGGCCAGGAATGAGCAGTTCTTC. It translates to CASSSGGARNEQFF.

The chain carries TRBV3-1 (or the pseudogene TRBV3-2) and TRBJ1-6; D might be TRBD1 (6 bases). Germline-derived CDR1 and CDR2 are LGHDT and YNNKEL (reference sequence). The V gene lost 0 bases and the J gene lost 9 bases, with 15 bases spanning the gap. The CDR3 is 16 residues long. CDR3 region: CASSQEMHRVVSPLHF. In DNA form, the CDR3 reads TGTGCCAGCAGCCAAGAAATGCACAGGGTGGTTTCACCCCTCCACTTT.

J is TRBJ1-2 and V is TRBV11-3, with 9 positions matching TRBD1. This CDR3 has 20 amino acids. The J segment lost 6 bases and the V segment lost 2 bases, leaving 22 bases of the junction unmatched. In germline, CDR1 is SGHNT, CDR2 YENEEA. CDR3 nucleotides: TGTGCCAGCAGCTTATTGTCTAAGGGGCAGGGGACAGGGAAACGGGATGGCTACACCTTC. Translation gives CASSLLSKGQGTGKRDGYTF.

This clone showed up just once. The genes are TRBV18 and TRBJ1-1; D is unresolved. The germline V and J ends were trimmed by 6 bases and 4 bases, with 15 bases remaining between them. Germline V gives CDR1 KGHSH, CDR2 LQKENI. CDR3 length: 14 amino acids. CDR3 in DNA: TGTGCCAGCTCTCCTCGCGGGATAGGCACTGAAGCTTTCTTT. Translating it yields CASSPRGIGTEAFF.

The CDR3, as DNA: TGTGCCAGTAGTATAGACCCAGCCTACAATGAGCAGTTCTTC. Encoded protein: CASSIDPAYNEQFF. This chain links TRBV19 with TRBJ2-1; D gene ambiguous. This CDR3 contains 14 residues. Trimming cost V 0 bases and J 2 bases, with 5 bases left between them. Germline V lookup: CDR1 LNHDA, CDR2 SQIVND (reference sequence). The full variable domain, rest sourced from reference TRBV19 and TRBJ2-1, is DGGITQSPKYLFRKEGQNVTLSCEQNLNHDAMYWYRQDPGQGLRLIYYSQIVNDFQKGDIAEGYSVSREKKESFPLTVTSAQKNPTAFYLCASSIDPAYNEQFFGPGTRLTVL.

By its share, this clone is medium-sized. This chain links TRBV5-5 with TRBJ1-6; D gene unclear. V dropped 7 bases and J dropped 7 bases, with 12 bases sitting between them. CDR1 and CDR2 (germline): SGHKS, YYEKEE (reference sequence). The CDR3 length is 13 residues. CDR3 coding DNA: TGTGCCAGCGCCGCGGGTTGGAATTCACCCCTCCACTTT. Protein sequence: CASAAGWNSPLHF.

The rearrangement joins TRBV28 to TRBJ1-5; maybe TRBD1 (6 bases). Per germline, CDR1 MDHEN and CDR2 SYDVKM. V was trimmed by 6 bases and J by 11 bases, leaving 8 bases between them. The CDR3 extends over 10 amino acids. DNA for the CDR3: TGTGCCAGCAGAAGGGGGACCCAGCATTTT. Encoded protein: CASRRGTQHF.

CDR3 region: CASSQVAGDTQYF. Written as DNA, the CDR3 is TGTGCCAGCAGCCAAGTAGCGGGGGATACGCAGTATTTT. This chain joins TRBV3-1 (or the pseudogene TRBV3-2) and TRBJ2-3, with 8 positions matching TRBD2. CDR3 length: 13 amino acids. Germline CDR1 is LGHDT and CDR2 is YNNKEL (reference sequence). J lost 6 bases, V lost 1 base, and 0 bases had no gene match.

V usage is TRBV4-1 and J usage is TRBJ2-1; TRBD2 matches 9 bases. Germline V gives CDR1 MGHRA, CDR2 YSYEKL. The V segment lost 4 bases and the J segment 9 bases; nucleotides outside the gene matches: 10. This CDR3 has 15 amino acids. The CDR3 DNA reads TGCGCCAGCAGCCCCCAGGGAGCGGGGGGACTTGAGCAGTTCTTC. The encoded protein is CASSPQGAGGLEQFF.

V and J are TRBV6-2 or TRBV6-3 and TRBJ2-7, with 8 bases that match TRBD1. The CDR3 sequence is 13 residues long. Germline lookup yields CDR1 MNHEY and CDR2 SVGEGT. J was trimmed by 2 bases and V by 6 bases; bases with no gene match: 3. The CDR3 sequence is CASSRDRTYEQYV. Written as DNA, the CDR3 is TGTGCCAGCAGCCGGGACAGGACCTACGAGCAGTACGTC.